The rows below give T cell receptor beta chains drawn from one sample of a study of T cell clones after liver transplantation. TCRdb's copy holds only in-frame clones and misses some; the assay was immunoSEQ multiplex PCR. Here the sample spans some 80,000 clones, about 84% being singletons. This specimen was CD4+ T cells from blood, taken 46 months after liver transplant. These receptors were taken from a human patient who received a liver transplant. The T cells may partly be graft donor cells. CDR3s leave out the opening cysteine and the closing phenylalanine or tryptophan. Size tells how often a clone was seen (once, few, many) or the class of an expanded clone, and some rows leave it out.

>TRBV29-1|TRBJ2-7|.
SVGLGHYEQY
>TRBV5-4|TRBJ1-1|.
ASSATKTGAGTEAF
>TRBV28|TRBJ2-7|.
ASSLGSPGGYEQY
>TRBV6-5|TRBJ1-1|.
ASSYSRGTEAF
>TRBV9|TRBJ1-3|.
ASRSSGNTIY
>TRBV6-6|TRBJ2-7|.
ASSSPTSLSWEQY
>TRBV28|TRBJ2-2|.
ASSLLLGQGTAGELF
>TRBV5-4|TRBJ2-2|.
ASSEGAWNTGELF
>TRBV28|TRBJ1-1|few
ASRSLWLNTEAF
>TRBV5-1|TRBJ2-1|.
ASSLGFGQGGSDEQF
>TRBV18|TRBJ1-3|.
ASSSIITTPTPGNTIY
>TRBV6-6|TRBJ1-3|.
ASSYSGAAGNTIY
>TRBV7-9|TRBJ1-5|.
ASSSNQGGRKH
>TRBV28|TRBJ2-7|few
ASSFSGSGYEQY
>TRBV7-8|TRBJ2-1|.
ASSFDRGEQF
>TRBV7-9|TRBJ2-2|.
ATRDSANTGELF
>TRBV7-8|TRBJ2-7|once
ASSPSINEQY
>TRBV28|TRBJ2-7|few
ASSPGNWWSPTYEQY
>TRBV27|TRBJ1-4|.
ASSLIGRTNEKLF
>TRBV20-1|TRBJ1-2|.
TARGPGYT
>TRBV27|TRBJ2-2|.
ASSSAGSPGELF
>TRBV4-2|TRBJ2-3|.
ASSQDLYREGSQY
>TRBV30|TRBJ2-3|.
AWMATKSDTQY
>TRBV7-2|TRBJ1-3|once
ASSLGPSSGNTIY
>TRBV18|TRBJ1-4|once
ASSPGIGETNEKLF
>TRBV27|TRBJ1-1|few
ASSLTGQVNTEAF
>TRBV4-3|TRBJ2-5|.
ASSQSSHGASAGETQY
>TRBV29-1|TRBJ2-7|.
SVVNRGQGAEWTYEQY
>TRBV4-1|TRBJ2-7|.
ASSQDSNVDRGREQY
>TRBV5-5|TRBJ2-3|few
ASSPREMGTDTQY
>TRBV5-1|TRBJ2-5|.
ASSLRSSGQGRETQY
>TRBV30|TRBJ1-4|few
AWSVGGKDEKLF
>TRBV7-7|TRBJ2-5|.
ASSLGGRHLKETQY